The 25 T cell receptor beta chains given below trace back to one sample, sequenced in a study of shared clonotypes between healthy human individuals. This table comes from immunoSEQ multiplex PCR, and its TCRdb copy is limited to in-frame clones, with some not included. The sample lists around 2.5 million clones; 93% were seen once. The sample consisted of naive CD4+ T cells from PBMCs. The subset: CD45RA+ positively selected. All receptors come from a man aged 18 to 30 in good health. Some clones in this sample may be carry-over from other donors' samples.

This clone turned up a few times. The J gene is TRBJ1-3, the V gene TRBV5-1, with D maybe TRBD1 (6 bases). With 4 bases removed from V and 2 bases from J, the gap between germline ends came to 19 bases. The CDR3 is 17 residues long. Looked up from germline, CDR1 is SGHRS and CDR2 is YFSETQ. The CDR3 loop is CASSPDMGAAAGNTIYF. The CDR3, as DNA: TGCGCCAGCAGCCCAGACATGGGGGCAGCAGCTGGAAACACCATATATTTT.

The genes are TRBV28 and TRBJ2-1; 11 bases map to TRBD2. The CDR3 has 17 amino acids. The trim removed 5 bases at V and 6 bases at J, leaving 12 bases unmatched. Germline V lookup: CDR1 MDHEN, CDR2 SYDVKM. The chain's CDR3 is CASSPVSGRAISNEQFF. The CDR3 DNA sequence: TGTGCCAGCAGTCCTGTTAGCGGGAGGGCCATATCCAATGAGCAGTTCTTC.

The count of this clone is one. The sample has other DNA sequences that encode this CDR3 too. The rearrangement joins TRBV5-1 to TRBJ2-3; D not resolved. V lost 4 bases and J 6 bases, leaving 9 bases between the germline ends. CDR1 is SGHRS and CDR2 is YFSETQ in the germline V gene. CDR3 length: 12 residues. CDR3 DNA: TGCGCCAGCAGCCTACCAGCGGATACGCAGTATTTT. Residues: CASSLPADTQYF.

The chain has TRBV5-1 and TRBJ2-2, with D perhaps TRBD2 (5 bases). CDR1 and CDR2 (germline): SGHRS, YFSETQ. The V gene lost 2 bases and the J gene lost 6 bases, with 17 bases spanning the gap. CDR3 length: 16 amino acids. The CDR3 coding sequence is TGCGCCAGCAGCTTTGACCCCGCCGGGGTTGCCGGGGAGCTGTTTTTT. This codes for CASSFDPAGVAGELFF.

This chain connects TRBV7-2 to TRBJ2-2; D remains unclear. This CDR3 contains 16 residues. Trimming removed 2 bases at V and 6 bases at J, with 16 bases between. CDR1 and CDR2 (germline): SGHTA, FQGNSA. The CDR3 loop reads CASSLTTTSVPGELFF. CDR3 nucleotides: TGTGCCAGCAGCTTAACTACCACCTCAGTCCCCGGGGAGCTGTTTTTT.

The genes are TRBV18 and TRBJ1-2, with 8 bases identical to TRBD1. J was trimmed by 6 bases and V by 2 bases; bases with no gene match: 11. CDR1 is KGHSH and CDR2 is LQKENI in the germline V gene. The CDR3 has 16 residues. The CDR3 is CASSPATGAPRDGYTF. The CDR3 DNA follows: TGTGCCAGCTCACCAGCGACAGGGGCGCCCAGGGATGGCTACACCTTC.

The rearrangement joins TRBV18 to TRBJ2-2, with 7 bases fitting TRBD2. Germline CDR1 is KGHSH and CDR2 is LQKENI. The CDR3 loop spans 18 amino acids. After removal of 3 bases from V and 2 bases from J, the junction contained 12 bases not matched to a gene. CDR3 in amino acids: CASSPPLTASGNTGELFF. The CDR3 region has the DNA TGTGCCAGCTCACCGCCCCTCACAGCTAGCGGAAACACCGGGGAGCTGTTTTTT.

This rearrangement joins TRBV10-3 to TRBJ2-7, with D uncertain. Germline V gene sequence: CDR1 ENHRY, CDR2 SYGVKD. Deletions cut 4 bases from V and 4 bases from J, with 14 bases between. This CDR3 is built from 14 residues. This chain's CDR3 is CAISGGDPRYEQYF. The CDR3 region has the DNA TGTGCCATCAGTGGGGGTGACCCTAGATACGAGCAGTACTTC.

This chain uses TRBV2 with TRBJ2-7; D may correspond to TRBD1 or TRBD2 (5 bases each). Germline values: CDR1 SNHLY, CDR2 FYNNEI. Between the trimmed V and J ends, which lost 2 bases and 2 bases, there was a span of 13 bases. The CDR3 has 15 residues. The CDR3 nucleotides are TGTGCCAGCAGTGAATCCTTGGGGACCCCCTACGAGCAGTACTTC. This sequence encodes CASSESLGTPYEQYF.

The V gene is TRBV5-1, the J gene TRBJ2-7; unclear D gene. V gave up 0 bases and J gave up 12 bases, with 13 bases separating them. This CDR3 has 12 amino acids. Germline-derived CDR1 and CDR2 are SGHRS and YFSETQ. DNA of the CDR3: TGCGCCAGCAGCTTGGAAAGGGTGTTTTGGTACTTC. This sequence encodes CASSLERVFWYF.

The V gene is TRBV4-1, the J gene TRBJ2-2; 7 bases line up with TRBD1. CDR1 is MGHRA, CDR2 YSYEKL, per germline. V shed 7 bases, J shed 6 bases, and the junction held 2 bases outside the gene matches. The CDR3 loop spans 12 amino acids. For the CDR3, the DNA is TGCGCCAGCACCGACAGGGCCGGGGAGCTGTTTTTT. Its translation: CASTDRAGELFF.

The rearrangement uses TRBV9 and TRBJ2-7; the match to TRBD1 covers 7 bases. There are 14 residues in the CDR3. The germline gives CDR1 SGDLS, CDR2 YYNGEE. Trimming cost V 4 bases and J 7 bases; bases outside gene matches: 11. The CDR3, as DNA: TGTGCCAGCAGCCCCCGGACAGGAAGAGAAGAGCAGTACTTC. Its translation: CASSPRTGREEQYF.

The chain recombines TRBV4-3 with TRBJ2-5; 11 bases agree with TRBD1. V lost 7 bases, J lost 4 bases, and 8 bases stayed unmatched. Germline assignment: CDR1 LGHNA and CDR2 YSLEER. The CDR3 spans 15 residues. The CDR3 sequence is CASKLSGTGGETQYF. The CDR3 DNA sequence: TGCGCCAGCAAGCTATCCGGGACAGGGGGAGAGACCCAGTACTTC.

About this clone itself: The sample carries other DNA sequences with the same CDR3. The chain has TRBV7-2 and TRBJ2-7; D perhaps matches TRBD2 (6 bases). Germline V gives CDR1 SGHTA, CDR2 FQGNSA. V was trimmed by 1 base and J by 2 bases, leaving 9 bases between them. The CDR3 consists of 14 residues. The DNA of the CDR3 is TGTGCCAGCAGCTTAGGCGGGGCAGCCTACGAGCAGTACTTC. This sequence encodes CASSLGGAAYEQYF. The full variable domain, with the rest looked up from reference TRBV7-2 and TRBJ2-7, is GAGVSQSPSNKVTEKGKDVELRCDPISGHTALYWYRQSLGQGLEFLIYFQGNSAPDKSGLPSDRFSAERTGGSVSTLTIQRTQQEDSAVYLCASSLGGAAYEQYFGPGTRLTVT.

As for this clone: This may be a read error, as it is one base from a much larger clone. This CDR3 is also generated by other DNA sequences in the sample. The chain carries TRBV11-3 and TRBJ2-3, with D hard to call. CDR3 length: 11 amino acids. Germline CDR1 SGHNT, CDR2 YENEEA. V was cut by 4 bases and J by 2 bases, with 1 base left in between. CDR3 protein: CASSSTDTQYF. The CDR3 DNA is TGTGCCAGCAGCTCCACAGATACGCAGTATTTT.

CDR3 residues: CASSLSGTVEAFF. In DNA, the CDR3 is TGTGCCAGCAGCTTAAGCGGGACAGTTGAAGCTTTCTTT. This chain uses TRBV7-3 with TRBJ1-1, with 7 bases identical to TRBD1. CDR3 size: 13 residues. The trim removed 1 base at V and 7 bases at J, leaving 3 bases unmatched. Germline values: CDR1 SGHTA, CDR2 FQGTGA.

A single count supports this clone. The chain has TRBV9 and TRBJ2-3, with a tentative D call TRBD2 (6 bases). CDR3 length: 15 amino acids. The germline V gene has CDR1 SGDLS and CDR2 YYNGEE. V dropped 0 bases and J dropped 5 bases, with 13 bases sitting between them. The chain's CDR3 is CASSVDQAGVDTQYF. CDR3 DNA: TGTGCCAGCAGCGTAGATCAAGCGGGCGTAGATACGCAGTATTTT. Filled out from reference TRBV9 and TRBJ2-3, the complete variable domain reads DSGVTQTPKHLITATGQRVTLRCSPRSGDLSVYWYQQSLDQGLQFLIQYYNGEERAKGNILERFSAQQFPDLHSELNLSSLELGDSALYFCASSVDQAGVDTQYFGPGTRLTVL.

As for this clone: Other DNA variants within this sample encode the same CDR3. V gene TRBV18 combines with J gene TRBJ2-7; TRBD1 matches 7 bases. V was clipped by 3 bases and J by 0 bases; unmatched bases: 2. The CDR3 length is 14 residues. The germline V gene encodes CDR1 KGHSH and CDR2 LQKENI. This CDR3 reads CASSPRDSSYEQYF. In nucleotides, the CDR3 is TGTGCCAGCTCACCTCGGGACAGCTCCTACGAGCAGTACTTC.

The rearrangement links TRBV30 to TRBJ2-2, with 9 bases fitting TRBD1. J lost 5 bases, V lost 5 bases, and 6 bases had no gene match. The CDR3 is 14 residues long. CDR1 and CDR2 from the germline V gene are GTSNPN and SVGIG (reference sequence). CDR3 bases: TGTGCCTGGGGGACAGGGTTGAGTACCGGGGAGCTGTTTTTT. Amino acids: CAWGTGLSTGELFF.

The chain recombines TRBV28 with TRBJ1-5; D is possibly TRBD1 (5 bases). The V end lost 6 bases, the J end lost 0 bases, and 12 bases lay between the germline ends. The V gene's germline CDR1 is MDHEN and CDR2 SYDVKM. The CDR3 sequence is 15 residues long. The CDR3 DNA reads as TGTGCCAGCAGACCCCAGGGCAGTAGCAATCAGCCCCAGCATTTT. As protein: CASRPQGSSNQPQHF. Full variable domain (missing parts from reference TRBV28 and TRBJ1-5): DVKVTQSSRYLVKRTGEKVFLECVQDMDHENMFWYRQDPGLGLRLIYFSYDVKMKEKGDIPEGYSVSREKKERFSLILESASTNQTSMYLCASRPQGSSNQPQHFGDGTRLSIL.

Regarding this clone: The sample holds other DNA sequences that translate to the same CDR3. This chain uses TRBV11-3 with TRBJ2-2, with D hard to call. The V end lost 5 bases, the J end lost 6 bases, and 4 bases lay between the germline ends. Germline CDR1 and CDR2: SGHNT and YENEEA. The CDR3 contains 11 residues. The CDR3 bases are TGTGCCAGCAGCGGAGCCGGGGAGCTGTTTTTT. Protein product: CASSGAGELFF.

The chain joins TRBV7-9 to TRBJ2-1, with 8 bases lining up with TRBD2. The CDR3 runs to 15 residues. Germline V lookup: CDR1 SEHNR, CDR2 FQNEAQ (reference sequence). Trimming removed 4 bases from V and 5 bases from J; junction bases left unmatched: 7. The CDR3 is CASSSTGGPDNEQFF. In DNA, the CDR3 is TGTGCCAGCAGCTCCACGGGAGGGCCGGACAATGAGCAGTTCTTC.

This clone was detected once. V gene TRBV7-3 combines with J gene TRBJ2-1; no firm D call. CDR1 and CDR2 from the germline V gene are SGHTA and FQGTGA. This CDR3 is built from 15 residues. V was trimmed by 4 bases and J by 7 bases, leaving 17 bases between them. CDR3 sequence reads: CASSSTLGMGNEQFF. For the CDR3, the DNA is TGTGCCAGCAGCTCCACATTGGGGATGGGTAATGAGCAGTTCTTC.

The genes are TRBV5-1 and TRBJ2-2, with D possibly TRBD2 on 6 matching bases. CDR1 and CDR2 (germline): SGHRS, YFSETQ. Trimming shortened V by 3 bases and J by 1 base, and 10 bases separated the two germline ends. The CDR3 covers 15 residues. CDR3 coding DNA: TGCGCCAGCAGCTGGAATAGCGGGAACACCGGGGAGCTGTTTTTT. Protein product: CASSWNSGNTGELFF.

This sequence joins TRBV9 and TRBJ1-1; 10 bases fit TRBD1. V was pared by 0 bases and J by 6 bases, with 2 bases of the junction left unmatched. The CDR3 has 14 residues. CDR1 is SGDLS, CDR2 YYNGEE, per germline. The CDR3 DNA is TGTGCCAGCAGCGTAGAGACAGGGGGCCCTGAAGCTTTCTTT. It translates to CASSVETGGPEAFF. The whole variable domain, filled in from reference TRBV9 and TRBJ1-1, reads DSGVTQTPKHLITATGQRVTLRCSPRSGDLSVYWYQQSLDQGLQFLIQYYNGEERAKGNILERFSAQQFPDLHSELNLSSLELGDSALYFCASSVETGGPEAFFGQGTRLTVV.